The TCR beta chain described here comes from a study of T-cell memory formation after mild COVID-19. Overall study context: Clustering of TCRs was largely donor specific. Regarding the study as a whole: Contracting CD8+ clones were enriched in EMRA, CD4+ mainly in CM and EM.

There are 19 residues in the CDR3. The germline CDR1 and CDR2 sequences are SGHVS and FNYEAQ. V was pared by 3 bases and J by 1 base, with 14 bases of the junction left unmatched. Each CDR3 protein is one row after TCRdb ran MiXCR on the 5' RACE reads. This table holds hundreds of thousands of distinct CDR3 sequences, roughly 21% found once. This clonotype appeared a few times. What it binds is not known. Sequenced input: PBMCs or a T cell subset sorted from them (not recorded which). The rearrangement joins TRBV7-6 to TRBJ1-3, with 8 bases fitting TRBD1. This clonotype was sampled from an adult woman who had mild COVID-19 (a few samples of this study predate the infection). Cell type and time point are not known. CDR3: CASSLNPSTGGFSGNTIYF. As DNA, the CDR3 is TGTGCCAGCAGCTTGAATCCGTCCACAGGGGGATTTTCTGGAAACACCATATATTTT.